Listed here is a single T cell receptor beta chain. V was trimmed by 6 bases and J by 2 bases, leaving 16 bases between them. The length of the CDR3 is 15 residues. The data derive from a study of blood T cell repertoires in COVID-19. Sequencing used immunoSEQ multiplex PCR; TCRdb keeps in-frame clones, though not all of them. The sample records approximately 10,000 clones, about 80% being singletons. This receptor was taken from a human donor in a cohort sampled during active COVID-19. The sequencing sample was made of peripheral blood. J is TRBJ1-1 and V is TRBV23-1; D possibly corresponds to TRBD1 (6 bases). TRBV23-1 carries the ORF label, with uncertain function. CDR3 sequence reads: CASRIRDTLNTEAFF. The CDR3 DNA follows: TGCGCCAGCAGGATAAGGGACACGCTTAACACTGAAGCTTTCTTT.